This T cell receptor (beta chain) comes out of a study of CXCR3-negative and CXCR3-positive naive CD8 T cells. CDR3 length equals 16 residues. CDR1 is SGHDN, CDR2 FVKESK, per germline. Carrying UMI labels, the TRB cDNA libraries were prepared through 5' RACE. TCRdb reanalyzed the 5' RACE reads, giving one entry per CDR3 protein sequence and no DNA. The repertoire table contains nearly 45,000 distinct CDR3 sequences. The receptor comes from a human donor in good health. Some clones in this sample may be carry-over from other donors' samples. Sequencing was done on a sample of memory CD8+ T cells from blood. The chain uses TRBV14 and TRBJ2-4. CDR3 in amino acids: CASSQASGLAKNIQYF. The full variable domain, in which reference TRBV14 and TRBJ2-4 provide the parts outside the CDR3, is EAGVTQFPSHSVIEKGQTVTLRCDPISGHDNLYWYRRVMGKEIKFLLHFVKESKQDESGMPNNRFLAERTGGTYSTLKVQPAELEDSGVYFCASSQASGLAKNIQYFGAGTRLSVL.